This entry lists 18 T cell receptor beta chains sequenced from one sample in a study of T cells in Graves' hyperthyroidism and ophthalmopathy. Amplification of TCR beta CDR3 regions was performed using RNA transcripts as template. TCR CDR3 regions were first amplified by RT-PCR with HTBI primers. MiXCR was run by TCRdb on the multiplex PCR reads, yielding one entry per CDR3 protein. The data show about 600,000 distinct CDR3 sequences, around 15% seen once. The sequencing input was blood. The receptors derive from a woman between 50 and 59 years old with Graves' ophthalmopathy.

At least ten counts were recorded for this clonotype. The rearrangement joins TRBV24-1 to TRBJ2-1; 11 nucleotides agree with TRBD2. CDR1 and CDR2 (germline): KGHDR, SFDVKD. V lost 1 base to trimming and J lost 5 bases; unmatched junction nucleotides: 6. This CDR3 is 17 amino acids long. CDR3 DNA sequence: TGTGCCACCAGTGATTTAGATCCGGGACTAGCGGACAATGAGCAGTTCTTC. Amino acid sequence: CATSDLDPGLADNEQFF.

V gene TRBV28 combines with J gene TRBJ2-4; D remains ambiguous. In germline, CDR1 is MDHEN, CDR2 SYDVKM. V lost 5 bases to trimming and J lost 14 bases, with 16 bases between them. The CDR3 has 12 amino acids. The CDR3 nucleotides are TGTGCCAGCAGTGAAACAGAGAGCCGGGAGTACTTC. This encodes CASSETESREYF.

In this sample, this clonotype turned up many times. V usage is TRBV5-5 and J usage is TRBJ2-1; D unclear. This CDR3 comprises 13 residues. CDR1 and CDR2 from the germline V gene are SGHKS and YYEKEE (reference sequence). V lost 0 bases to trimming and J lost 7 bases, with 8 bases between them. CDR3 DNA: TGTGCCAGCAGCTTGGTGGTGGGGAATGAGCAGTTCTTC. It specifies CASSLVVGNEQFF. Variable domain in full (rest from reference TRBV5-5 and TRBJ2-1): DAGVTQSPTHLIKTRGQQVTLRCSPISGHKSVSWYQQVLGQGPQFIFQYYEKEERGRGNFPDRFSARQFPNYSSELNVNALLLGDSALYLCASSLVVGNEQFFGPGTRLTVL.

This clonotype was detected only a few times. The rearrangement joins TRBV28 to TRBJ1-5, with 12 bases matching TRBD1. Germline V gene data show CDR1 as MDHEN and CDR2 as SYDVKM. V shed 2 bases and J 3 bases; nucleotides not matched to a gene: 5. The CDR3 has 17 residues. The CDR3 reads CASSLAPGQGANQPQHF. The CDR3 region has the DNA TGTGCCAGCAGTTTAGCCCCGGGACAGGGGGCCAATCAGCCCCAGCATTTT.

With respect to this clonotype: One end of the junction is discordant with germline, which a read error may explain. The chain joins TRBV7-8 to TRBJ1-1; no clear D. Germline V gene sequence: CDR1 SGHVS, CDR2 FQNEAQ. The CDR3 spans 17 residues. CDR3 in amino acids: CASSLIVRHGMNAEAFF. The CDR3 nucleotides are TGTGCCAGCAGCTTAATCGTCCGACATGGGATGAACGCTGAAGCTTTCTTT.

The V gene is TRBV7-8, the J gene TRBJ2-5; 7 bases agree with TRBD2. With 3 bases clipped from V and 5 bases from J, the junction kept 9 bases outside the gene matches. The CDR3 runs to 15 residues. CDR1 SGHVS and CDR2 FQNEAQ come from the germline V gene. DNA for the CDR3: TGTGCCAGCAGCTTTGTGGGAGGGCCCGCCGAGACCCAGTACTTC. Its translation: CASSFVGGPAETQYF.

This clonotype was detected only a few times. The chain joins TRBV6-1 to TRBJ1-1; tentative D call: TRBD1 (5 bases). CDR3 length: 17 amino acids. Per germline, CDR1 MNHNS and CDR2 SASEGT. V lost 5 bases and J 1 base, leaving 20 bases between the germline ends. The CDR3 sequence is CASSHASAVGGNTEAFF. The CDR3 bases are TGTGCCAGCAGTCATGCCTCAGCCGTTGGGGGGAACACTGAAGCTTTCTTT.

This clonotype was detected many times. V usage is TRBV9 and J usage is TRBJ2-3, with no clear D. The V gene's germline CDR1 is SGDLS and CDR2 YYNGEE. V was shortened by 2 bases and J by 1 base, with 14 bases between the two germline ends. The CDR3 is 16 amino acids. The CDR3 sequence is CASSVDGRPRTDTQYF. The CDR3 DNA reads as TGTGCCAGCAGCGTGGACGGCAGGCCCCGCACAGATACGCAGTATTTT.

With regard to this clonotype: This may stem from a read error, because a much larger clone lies one nucleotide away. The chain recombines TRBV7-2 with TRBJ2-2; TRBD1 matches at 9 bases. With V trimmed by 3 bases and J by 3 bases, 8 bases remained unmatched. Looked up from germline, CDR1 is SGHTA and CDR2 is FQGNSA. The CDR3 has 17 amino acids. This CDR3 reads CTSSLEIGTGHTGELFF. DNA of the CDR3: TGTACCAGCAGCTTGGAGATCGGGACAGGGCACACCGGGGAGCTGTTTTTT.

There are many counts of this clonotype. The chain uses TRBV28 and TRBJ2-1; 8 nucleotides align to TRBD2. The V gene end was trimmed by 0 bases and the J gene end by 9 bases; junction bases not matched to a gene: 10. This CDR3 comprises 16 residues. CDR1 is MDHEN, CDR2 SYDVKM, per germline. Here the CDR3 DNA reads TGTGCCAGCAGTTTATGGGCCGGGAGGGGTTTTGGTGAGCAGTTCTTC. Residues: CASSLWAGRGFGEQFF.

This clonotype has a count of ten or more. The genes are TRBV15 and TRBJ2-1; TRBD2 aligns across 7 bases. Germline CDR1 is LNHNV and CDR2 is YYDKDF (reference sequence). The junction had 11 bases not matched to a gene; V was cut back by 3 bases and J by 6 bases. The CDR3 totals 16 residues. The CDR3 spells CATSRGGRERANEQFF. Written as DNA, the CDR3 is TGTGCCACCAGCAGGGGGGGGAGGGAGCGGGCCAATGAGCAGTTCTTC.

This clonotype was seen only a few times. The V and J genes are TRBV3-1 and TRBJ2-3, with 9 bases fitting TRBD2. This CDR3 is built from 18 residues. CDR1 LGHDT and CDR2 YNNKEL come from the germline V gene (reference sequence). V was clipped by 4 bases and J by 1 base; unmatched bases: 12. The chain's CDR3 is CASSPAIAGVFGTDTQYF. In DNA, the CDR3 is TGTGCCAGCAGCCCCGCGATAGCGGGAGTATTTGGCACAGATACGCAGTATTTT.

The CDR3 DNA is TGTGCCAGCGGGACCCAGGTTAGCAATCAGCCCCAGCATTTT. Protein sequence: CASGTQVSNQPQHF. The rearrangement uses TRBV12-3 or TRBV12-4 and TRBJ1-5; maybe TRBD1 (5 bases). This CDR3 has 14 amino acids. V was clipped by 8 bases and J by 0 bases, with 11 bases between them.

This clonotype was detected ten times or more. The chain has TRBV3-1 and TRBJ2-7, with 8 positions matching TRBD1. V gave up 3 bases and J gave up 3 bases; unmatched junction bases: 7. The CDR3 is 15 residues long. Germline CDR1 LGHDT, CDR2 YNNKEL (reference sequence). The CDR3, as DNA: TGTGCCAGCAGCCATTCGGGACAGGTTTACTACGAGCAGTACTTC. Residues: CASSHSGQVYYEQYF.

The sample holds a few counts of this clonotype. CDR3 in amino acids: CASSPQLSNGELFF. The CDR3 DNA follows: TGTGCCAGCAGCCCCCAACTAAGTAACGGGGAGCTGTTTTTT. The V call is TRBV28, the J call TRBJ2-2; D is unclear. This CDR3 spans 14 amino acids. V shed 6 bases and J shed 7 bases, with 15 bases lying between them. Germline values: CDR1 MDHEN, CDR2 SYDVKM.

This clonotype appeared a few times. The J gene is TRBJ1-2, the V gene TRBV4-2; possibly TRBD1 for D (6 bases). Germline values: CDR1 LGHNA, CDR2 YNFKEQ. With 4 bases removed from V and 10 bases from J, the gap between germline ends came to 13 bases. This CDR3 has 12 residues. CDR3 coding DNA: TGTGCCAGCAGCCCGACGGCGGGGGCCTACACCTTC. Its translation is CASSPTAGAYTF.

This clonotype came up many times. The chain is built from TRBV20-1 and TRBJ2-1; 11 bases are shared with TRBD2. Trimming at V came to 2 bases and at J to 11 bases, leaving 8 bases not matched to a gene. Germline V gene data show CDR1 as DFQATT and CDR2 as SNEGSKA (reference sequence). The CDR3 length is 14 residues. The CDR3, as DNA: TGCAGTGCTAGACTGGGGACTAGCGGTCATCAGCAGTTCTTC. Translated, it gives CSARLGTSGHQQFF.

There are many counts of this clonotype. This chain uses TRBV12-3 or TRBV12-4 with TRBJ2-7; 7 nucleotides line up with TRBD1. The CDR3 sequence is 15 residues long. V trimming: 7 bases; J trimming: 4 bases; junction bases outside the gene matches: 13. The CDR3 nucleotides read TGTGCCAGCACCAGAACACGGGACAGCCGATACGAGCAGTACTTC. Its protein is CASTRTRDSRYEQYF.